Presented here are 4 T cell receptor beta chains from one specimen sequenced in a study of T cell responses to AZD1222 COVID-19 vaccine. The assay was immunoSEQ multiplex PCR, and TCRdb's table has in-frame clones only and misses some. Among about 170,000 clones, over 80% were seen once, and the ten largest hold 3.5% to 5.5%. The material was peripheral blood, obtained 28 days after the second dose of the MenACWY control vaccine. The receptors derive from an adult who received the MenACWY meningococcal vaccine as a control.

This clone was seen a single time. The chain recombines TRBV7-3 with TRBJ2-1; TRBD1 matches at 8 bases. V dropped 0 bases and J dropped 9; count of bases not matched to a gene: 7. Per the germline V gene, CDR1 is SGHTA and CDR2 is FQGTGA. CDR3 length: 15 amino acids. CDR3 DNA: TGTGCCAGCAGCTTAACCGGACAGGGTAATCTTGAGCAGTTCTTC. This sequence encodes CASSLTGQGNLEQFF.

J is TRBJ1-5 and V is TRBV6-1; D is undetermined. CDR1 and CDR2 from the germline V gene are MNHNS and SASEGT. This CDR3 has 16 amino acids. V was trimmed by 4 bases and J by 2 bases, leaving 15 bases between them. In DNA, the CDR3 is TGTGCCAGCAGTGTTGGCCCAGTGGATGGCAATCAGCCCCAGCATTTT. This gives the protein CASSVGPVDGNQPQHF.

The chain recombines TRBV10-2 with TRBJ2-7, with 8 bases aligning to TRBD1. Germline V CDR1 and CDR2: WSHSY, SAAADI. Losses at the gene ends were 6 bases for V and 5 bases for J; bases not matched to a gene: 3. There are 12 residues in the CDR3. The chain's CDR3 is CASSWGQDEQYF. CDR3 DNA: TGCGCCAGCAGCTGGGGACAGGACGAGCAGTACTTC.

The V and J genes are TRBV7-2 and TRBJ2-3, with 14 positions matching TRBD2. Per the germline V gene, CDR1 is SGHTA and CDR2 is FQGNSA. CDR3 length: 19 amino acids. The ends lost 8 bases at V and 0 bases at J; junction bases unmatched: 13. Written as DNA, the CDR3 is TGTGCCAGCGGAACGGGACTAGCGGGAGTGGGGAGTAGCACAGATACGCAGTATTTT. This gives the protein CASGTGLAGVGSSTDTQYF.